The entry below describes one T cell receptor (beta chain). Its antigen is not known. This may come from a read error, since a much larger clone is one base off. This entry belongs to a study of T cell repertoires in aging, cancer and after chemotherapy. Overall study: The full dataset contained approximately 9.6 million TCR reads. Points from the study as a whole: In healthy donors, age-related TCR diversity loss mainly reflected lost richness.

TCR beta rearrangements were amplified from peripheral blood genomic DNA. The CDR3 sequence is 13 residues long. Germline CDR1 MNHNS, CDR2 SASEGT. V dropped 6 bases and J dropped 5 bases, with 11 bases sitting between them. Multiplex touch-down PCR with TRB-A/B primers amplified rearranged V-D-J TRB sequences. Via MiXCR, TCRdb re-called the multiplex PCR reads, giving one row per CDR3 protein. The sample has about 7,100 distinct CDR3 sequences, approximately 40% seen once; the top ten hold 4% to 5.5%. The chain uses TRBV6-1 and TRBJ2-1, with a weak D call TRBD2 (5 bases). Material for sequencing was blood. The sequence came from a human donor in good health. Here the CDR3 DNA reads TGTGCCAGCAGACCTTACGGGGACAATGAGCAGTTCTTC. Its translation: CASRPYGDNEQFF.